This T cell receptor (beta chain) is from a study of blood T cell repertoires in COVID-19. Authors' analysis steps: The assay estimated nucleated cells by amplifying reference gene primers. Sequencing was performed with immunoSEQ multiplex PCR; in TCRdb, only in-frame clones are kept and a portion is missing. V and J calls plus clone size are reproduced from that table; the DNA served to infer D and trimming. This table has approximately 150,000 clones, around 84% appearing once. Between the trimmed V and J ends, which lost 1 base and 8 bases, there was a span of 6 bases. The CDR3 extends over 11 amino acids. The germline V gene has CDR1 SGHVS and CDR2 FQNEAQ.

Sequencing input: peripheral blood. The chain is built from TRBV7-8 and TRBJ2-7; D gene uncertain. The origin of this receptor is an older man with acute or convalescent COVID-19. The CDR3 region has the DNA TGTGCCAGCAGCTTAGAGAGCAAGCAGTACTTC. Its translation is CASSLESKQYF.